One sample yielded the 16 T cell receptor beta chains listed below, sequenced in a study of tumor and adjacent non-tumor tissue in lung cancer. This sample's RNA came from whole unsorted tissue. This non-tumor lung sample came from over 3 cm beyond the tumor edge. TCRbeta libraries were built with three rounds of nested PCR, modified from ARM-PCR. Via MiXCR, TCRdb re-called the multiplex PCR reads, giving one row per CDR3 protein. This table holds approximately 100,000 distinct CDR3 sequences, 50% to 70% found once. Sequences were obtained from distant non-tumor lung tissue. The receptor set was obtained from a man aged 55-75 years with non-small cell lung cancer.

Remarks on this clonotype: The CDR3 end shows no conserved phenylalanine or tryptophan, and so a read error is likely. This rearrangement joins TRBV4-3 to TRBJ2-5; D is possibly TRBD1 (5 bases). The CDR3 contains 15 residues. Germline values: CDR1 LGHNA, CDR2 YSLEER. The CDR3 DNA sequence: TGCCCCAGCAGCCAAGAGGCAGGGATGAGGGAGACCCAGTACATC. Translated, it gives CPSSQEAGMRETQYI.

J is TRBJ2-2 and V is TRBV12-5; D remains ambiguous. The germline gives CDR1 LGHNT, CDR2 FRNRAP. This CDR3 spans 13 amino acids. Trimming pared 7 bases from V and 6 bases from J, leaving 12 bases between. This CDR3 reads CASVGLIPGELFF. CDR3 nucleotide sequence: TGTGCTAGTGTTGGTTTGATTCCCGGGGAGCTGTTTTTT.

With regard to this clonotype: At one boundary the junction diverges from the germline segment, which might be a read error. The chain uses TRBV20-1 and TRBJ1-1, with D hard to call. This CDR3 region has 14 residues. CDR1 is DFQATT, CDR2 SNEGSKA, per germline (reference sequence). CDR3 loop: CSAAREGSNTEVFF. The CDR3 nucleotides are TGCAGTGCGGCAAGGGAGGGATCGAACACTGAAGTTTTCTTT.

Turning to this clonotype: This could be a read error, since a much larger clone is one nucleotide away. V is TRBV24-1 and J is TRBJ1-2; no firm D call. Germline V lookup: CDR1 KGHDR, CDR2 SFDVKD. This CDR3 contains 11 residues. CDR3 protein: CTTHKLYGYTF. Written as DNA, the CDR3 is TGTACCACCCATAAACTCTATGGCTACACCTTC.

Many counts were recorded for this clonotype. The chain is built from TRBV5-4 and TRBJ2-6; D is possibly TRBD2 (7 bases). Trimming shortened V by 5 bases and J by 3 bases, and 9 bases separated the two germline ends. This CDR3 contains 14 residues. CDR1 SGHNT and CDR2 YYREEE come from the germline V gene (reference sequence). CDR3 sequence: CASRGGVGANVLTF. CDR3 DNA sequence: TGTGCCAGCAGAGGGGGGGTTGGGGCCAACGTCCTGACTTTC.

At least ten counts were recorded for this clonotype. CDR3 nucleotides: TGTGCCAGCAGCTCCTCAGACACCGGGGAGCTGTTTTTT. Its translation is CASSSSDTGELFF. V usage is TRBV7-9 and J usage is TRBJ2-2; D call uncertain. The CDR3 is 13 residues long. Germline CDR1 is SEHNR and CDR2 is FQNEAQ (reference sequence). With 4 bases removed from V and 3 bases from J, the gap between germline ends came to 6 bases.

Of note for this clonotype: A read error may be the cause here, since a much bigger clone is one base away. This sequence joins TRBV6-6 and TRBJ1-5, with a tentative D call TRBD1 (5 bases). CDR1 is MNHNY, CDR2 SVGAGI, per germline (reference sequence). With 6 bases removed from V and 16 bases from J, the gap between germline ends came to 16 bases. The CDR3 covers 11 residues. Here the CDR3 DNA reads TGTGCCAGCAGCCCCCGGGCAGGGTCTCATTTT. The encoded protein is CASSPRAGSHF.

About this clonotype itself: This CDR3 is missing its conserved last phenylalanine or tryptophan, likely due to a read error. The chain links TRBV11-3 to TRBJ2-1; D not certain. From germline, CDR1 is SGHNT and CDR2 YENEEA. With 3 bases removed from V and 0 bases from J, the gap between germline ends came to 12 bases. This CDR3 contains 16 residues. CDR3 amino acids: CASSFSLTSSYNEQFL. The CDR3 region has the DNA TGTGCCAGCAGCTTTTCCCTCACGAGCTCCTACAATGAGCAGTTCCTC.

In regard to this clonotype: Since a much larger clone is just one base distant, this may be a read error. The chain uses TRBV20-1 and TRBJ2-3; 8 bases fit TRBD2. This CDR3 comprises 12 residues. Germline loops: CDR1 DFQATT, CDR2 SNEGSKA (reference sequence). V gave up 7 bases and J gave up 3 bases; unmatched junction bases: 3. Here the CDR3 reads CSVGGETDTQYF. The CDR3, as DNA: TGCAGTGTCGGGGGGGAGACAGATACGCAGTATTTT.

The chain is built from TRBV4-2 and TRBJ2-5, with TRBD1 matching over 9 bases. V was pared by 0 bases and J by 7 bases, with 6 bases of the junction left unmatched. The germline V gene has CDR1 LGHNA and CDR2 YNFKEQ. The CDR3 runs 15 residues. CDR3 protein: CASSQEGQGCGTQYF. The CDR3 DNA is TGTGCCAGCAGCCAAGAAGGACAGGGGTGCGGGACCCAGTACTTC.

This clonotype was recorded once. The chain carries TRBV11-2 and TRBJ2-2; D might be TRBD1 or TRBD2, each matching 6 bases. Between the trimmed V and J ends, which lost 5 bases and 7 bases, there was a span of 14 bases. Germline loops: CDR1 SGHAT, CDR2 FQNNGV. The CDR3 has 14 residues. Here the CDR3 DNA reads TGTGCCAGCAGCCGGGGGCCTAATATCGGGGAGCTGTTTTTT. Its protein is CASSRGPNIGELFF. Variable domain in full (rest from reference TRBV11-2 and TRBJ2-2): EAGVAQSPRYKIIEKRQSVAFWCNPISGHATLYWYQQILGQGPKLLIQFQNNGVVDDSQLPKDRFSAERLKGVDSTLKIQPAKLEDSAVYLCASSRGPNIGELFFGEGSRLTVL.

J is TRBJ1-5 and V is TRBV6-2 or TRBV6-3; D unresolved. Per the germline V gene, CDR1 is MNHEY and CDR2 is SVGEGT. The CDR3 extends over 18 amino acids. Trimming stripped 8 bases from V and 6 bases from J, with 29 bases between. CDR3 sequence (DNA): TGTGCCAGCGACCCCGCGTACTGGAACACCTACTTTATTCAGCCCCAGCATTTT. It specifies CASDPAYWNTYFIQPQHF.

With respect to this clonotype: At one boundary the junction diverges from the germline segment, which might be a read error. This chain joins TRBV5-5 and TRBJ2-4; TRBD2 agrees at 13 bases. Germline V gene data show CDR1 as SGHKS and CDR2 as YYEKEE (reference sequence). The CDR3 covers 16 residues. The CDR3 bases are TGTGCTAGCAGCTTGCCGACTAGCGGGAGGCAAAACATTCATTACTTC. Amino acids: CASSLPTSGRQNIHYF.

Points on this clonotype: Possible read error: a much larger clone is one base away. The V gene is TRBV7-9, the J gene TRBJ2-1, with D tentatively TRBD1 or TRBD2 (6 bases each). This CDR3 has 12 residues. The germline gives CDR1 SEHNR, CDR2 FQNEAQ (reference sequence). In DNA form, the CDR3 reads TGTGCCAGCAGCTGGGGGGCCAATGAGCAGCTCTTC. It is translated as CASSWGANEQLF. The whole variable domain, filled in from reference TRBV7-9 and TRBJ2-1, reads DTGVSQNPRHKITKRGQNVTFRCDPISEHNRLYWYRQTLGQGPEFLTYFQNEAQLEKSRLLSDRFSAERPKGSFSTLEIQRTEQGDSAMYLCASSWGANEQLFGPGTRLTVL.

As concerns this clonotype: The junction differs from germline at one of its ends, possibly a read error. The chain carries TRBV28 and TRBJ2-5; 8 nucleotides agree with TRBD2. Germline V lookup: CDR1 MDHEN, CDR2 SYDVKM. The CDR3 is 15 residues long. CDR3 amino acids: CASSLMRGAGETQNF. In DNA, the CDR3 is TGTGCCAGCAGTTTGATGCGGGGGGCCGGGGAGACCCAGAACTTC.

The count of this clonotype is one. Since no conserved phenylalanine or tryptophan closes the CDR3, a read error is the likely cause. V gene TRBV10-3 combines with J gene TRBJ2-3; 8 nucleotides line up with TRBD1. CDR1 is ENHRY, CDR2 SYGVKD, per germline. This CDR3 region has 16 residues. The CDR3 region is CAVSVSTGVGTDTQYY. The CDR3 nucleotides read TGTGCCGTCAGTGTATCGACAGGGGTCGGGACAGATACGCAGTATTAT.